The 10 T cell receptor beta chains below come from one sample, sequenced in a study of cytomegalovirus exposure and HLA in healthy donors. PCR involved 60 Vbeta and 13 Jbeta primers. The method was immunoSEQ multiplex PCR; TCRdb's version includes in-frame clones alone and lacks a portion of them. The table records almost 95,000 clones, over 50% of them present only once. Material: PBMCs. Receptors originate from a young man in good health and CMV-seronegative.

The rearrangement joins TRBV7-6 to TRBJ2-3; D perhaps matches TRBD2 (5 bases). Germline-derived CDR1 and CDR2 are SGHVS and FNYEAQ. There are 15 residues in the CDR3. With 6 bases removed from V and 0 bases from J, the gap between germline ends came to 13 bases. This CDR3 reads CASRKGTGSTDTQYF. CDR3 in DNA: TGTGCCAGCAGAAAAGGCACGGGGAGCACAGATACGCAGTATTTT.

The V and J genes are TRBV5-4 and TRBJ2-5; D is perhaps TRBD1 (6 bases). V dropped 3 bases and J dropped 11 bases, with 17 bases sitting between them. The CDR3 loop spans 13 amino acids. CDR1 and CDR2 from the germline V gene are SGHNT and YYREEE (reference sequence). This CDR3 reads CASSWGQYATQYF. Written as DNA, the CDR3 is TGTGCCAGCAGCTGGGGACAATACGCGACGCAGTACTTC. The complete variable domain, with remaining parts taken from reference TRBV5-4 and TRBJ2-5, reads ETGVTQSPTHLIKTRGQQVTLRCSSQSGHNTVSWYQQALGQGPQFIFQYYREEENGRGNFPPRFSGLQFPNYSSELNVNALELDDSALYLCASSWGQYATQYFGPGTRLLVL.

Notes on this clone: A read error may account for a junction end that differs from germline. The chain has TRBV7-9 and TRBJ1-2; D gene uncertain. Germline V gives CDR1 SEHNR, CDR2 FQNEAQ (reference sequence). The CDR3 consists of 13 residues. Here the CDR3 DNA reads TGTTCCAGCAGCCCCGGAGGCTCCTATGGCTACACCTTC. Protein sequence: CSSSPGGSYGYTF.

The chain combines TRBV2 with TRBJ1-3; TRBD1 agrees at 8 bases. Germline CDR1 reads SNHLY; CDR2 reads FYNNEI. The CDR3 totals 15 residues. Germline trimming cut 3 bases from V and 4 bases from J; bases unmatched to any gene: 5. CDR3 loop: CASSEQGALGNTIYF. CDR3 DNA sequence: TGTGCCAGCAGTGAGCAGGGGGCGCTCGGAAACACCATATATTTT.

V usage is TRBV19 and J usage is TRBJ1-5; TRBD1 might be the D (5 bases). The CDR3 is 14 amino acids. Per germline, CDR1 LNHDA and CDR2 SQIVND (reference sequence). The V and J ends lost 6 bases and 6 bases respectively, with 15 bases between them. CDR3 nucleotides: TGTGCCAGTAGGTATCGGGGGGGTACTCAGCCCCAGCATTTT. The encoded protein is CASRYRGGTQPQHF.

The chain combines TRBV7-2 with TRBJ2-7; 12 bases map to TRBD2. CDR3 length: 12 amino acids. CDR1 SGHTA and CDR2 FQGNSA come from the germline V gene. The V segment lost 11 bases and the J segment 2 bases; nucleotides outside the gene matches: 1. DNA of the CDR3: TGTGCCTGGACTAGCGGGACCTACGAGCAGTACTTC. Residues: CAWTSGTYEQYF.

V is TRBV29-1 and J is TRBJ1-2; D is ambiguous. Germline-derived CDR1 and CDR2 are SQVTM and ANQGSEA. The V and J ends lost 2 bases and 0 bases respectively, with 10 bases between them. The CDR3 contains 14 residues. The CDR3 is CSVEQEPANYGYTF. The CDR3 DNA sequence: TGCAGCGTTGAACAGGAACCTGCTAACTATGGCTACACCTTC.

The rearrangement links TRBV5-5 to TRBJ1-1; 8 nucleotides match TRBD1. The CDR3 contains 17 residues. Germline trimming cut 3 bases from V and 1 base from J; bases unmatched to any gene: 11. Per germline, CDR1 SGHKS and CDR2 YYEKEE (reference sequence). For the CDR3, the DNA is TGTGCCAGCAGCTCGCACCGGACAGGGCTGGGGAACACTGAAGCTTTCTTT. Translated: CASSSHRTGLGNTEAFF.

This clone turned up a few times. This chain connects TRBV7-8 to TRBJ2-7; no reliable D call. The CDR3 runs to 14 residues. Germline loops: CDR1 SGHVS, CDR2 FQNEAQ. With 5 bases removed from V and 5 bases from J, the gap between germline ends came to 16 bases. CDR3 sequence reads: CASSPMTRGHEQYF. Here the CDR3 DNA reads TGTGCCAGCAGCCCGATGACCCGAGGCCACGAGCAGTACTTC.

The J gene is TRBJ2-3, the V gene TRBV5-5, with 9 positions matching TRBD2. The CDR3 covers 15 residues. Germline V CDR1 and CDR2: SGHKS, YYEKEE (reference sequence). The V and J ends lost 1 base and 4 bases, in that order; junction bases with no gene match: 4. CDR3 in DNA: TGTGCCAGCAGCTTGTTTTTAGCGGGAGCAGATACGCAGTATTTT. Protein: CASSLFLAGADTQYF.